Reported below is one T cell receptor beta chain. These data come from a study of T cell repertoires in aging, cancer and after chemotherapy. Turning to the study itself: Healthy donor repertoires were recorded over several months to years and showed clear clonal overlap.

TRB rearrangements spanning V, D and J were amplified using mixed TRB-A/B primers. TCRdb reanalysed the multiplex PCR reads using MiXCR and keeps one entry per CDR3 protein. The sample consists of more than 10,000 distinct CDR3 sequences, about 31% of them appearing once. The template was genomic DNA from peripheral blood, not RNA. Trimming shortened V by 0 bases and J by 3 bases, and 14 bases separated the two germline ends. CDR3 length: 16 residues. CDR1 and CDR2 from the germline V gene are MNHNS and SASEGT. Sequenced: blood. The chain couples TRBV6-1 to TRBJ1-2, with D possibly TRBD1 on 6 matching bases. The sequence was collected from a human donor in good health. The donor label of this sample is uncertain. The CDR3, as DNA: TGTGCCAGCAGTGAAGCCAACTCACAGGGCGACTATGGCTACACCTTC. Translating it yields CASSEANSQGDYGYTF.